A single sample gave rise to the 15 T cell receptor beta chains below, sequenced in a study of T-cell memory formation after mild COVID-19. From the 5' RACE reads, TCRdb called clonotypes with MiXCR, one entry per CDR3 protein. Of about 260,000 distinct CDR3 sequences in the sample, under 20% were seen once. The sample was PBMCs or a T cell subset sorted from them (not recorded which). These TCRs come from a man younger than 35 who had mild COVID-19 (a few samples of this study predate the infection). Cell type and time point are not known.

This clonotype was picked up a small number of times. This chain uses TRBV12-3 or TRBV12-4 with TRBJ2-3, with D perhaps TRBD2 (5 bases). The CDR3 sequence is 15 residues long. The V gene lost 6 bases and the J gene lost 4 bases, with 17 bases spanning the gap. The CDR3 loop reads CASSPRATRADTQYF. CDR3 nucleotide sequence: TGTGCCAGCAGCCCCCGGGCGACGAGGGCAGATACGCAGTATTTT.

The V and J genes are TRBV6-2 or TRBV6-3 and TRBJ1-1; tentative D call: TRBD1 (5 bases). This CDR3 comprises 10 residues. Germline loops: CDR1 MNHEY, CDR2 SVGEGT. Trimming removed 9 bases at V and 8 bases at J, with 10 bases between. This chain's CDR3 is CASGDLEAFF. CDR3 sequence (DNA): TGTGCCAGTGGGGACCTCGAAGCTTTCTTT.

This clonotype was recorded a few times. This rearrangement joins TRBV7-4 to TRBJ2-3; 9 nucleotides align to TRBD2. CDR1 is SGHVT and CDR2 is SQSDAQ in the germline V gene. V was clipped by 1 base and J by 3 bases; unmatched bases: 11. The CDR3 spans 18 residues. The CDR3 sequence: CASSLDRLSGGTTDTQYF. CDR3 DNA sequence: TGTGCCAGCAGCTTAGATCGGCTTAGCGGGGGAACTACAGATACGCAGTATTTT.

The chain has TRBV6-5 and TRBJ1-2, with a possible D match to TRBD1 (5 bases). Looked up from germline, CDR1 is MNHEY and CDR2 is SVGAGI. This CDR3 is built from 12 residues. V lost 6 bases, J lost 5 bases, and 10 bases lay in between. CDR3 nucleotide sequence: TGTGCCAGCAGCCGGGGGGAGTATGGCTACACCTTC. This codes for CASSRGEYGYTF.

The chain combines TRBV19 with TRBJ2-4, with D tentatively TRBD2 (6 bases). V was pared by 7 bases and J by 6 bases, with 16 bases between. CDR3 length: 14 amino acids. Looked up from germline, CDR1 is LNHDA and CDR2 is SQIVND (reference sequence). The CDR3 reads CASTSWGTVNIQYF. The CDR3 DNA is TGTGCCAGTACTTCTTGGGGGACTGTAAACATTCAGTACTTC. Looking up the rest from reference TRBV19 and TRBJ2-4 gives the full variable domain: DGGITQSPKYLFRKEGQNVTLSCEQNLNHDAMYWYRQDPGQGLRLIYYSQIVNDFQKGDIAEGYSVSREKKESFPLTVTSAQKNPTAFYLCASTSWGTVNIQYFGAGTRLSVL.

This chain's CDR3 is CATQAGTSSETQYF. As DNA, the CDR3 is TGTGCCACCCAGGCCGGGACTAGCTCGGAGACCCAGTACTTC. The gene calls are TRBV2 and TRBJ2-5; 9 bases fit TRBD2. The germline CDR1 and CDR2 sequences are SNHLY and FYNNEI. V was clipped by 10 bases and J by 5 bases; unmatched bases: 11. The CDR3 totals 14 residues.

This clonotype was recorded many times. Written as DNA, the CDR3 is TGTGCCAGCAGCGCCCAGCCCGGGGGGGCCCCAGAGACCCAGTACTTC. Its translation: CASSAQPGGAPETQYF. This sequence joins TRBV7-3 and TRBJ2-5, with TRBD2 identical over 8 bases. The ends lost 5 bases at V and 4 bases at J; junction bases unmatched: 12. From germline, CDR1 is SGHTA and CDR2 FQGTGA. The CDR3 extends over 16 amino acids.

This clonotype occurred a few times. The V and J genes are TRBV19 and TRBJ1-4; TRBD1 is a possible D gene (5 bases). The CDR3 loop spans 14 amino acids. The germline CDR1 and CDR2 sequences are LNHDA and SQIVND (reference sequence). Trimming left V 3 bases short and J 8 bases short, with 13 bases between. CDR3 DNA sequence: TGTGCCAGTAGTATTCAGGGAGGAAGAGAAAAACTGTTTTTT. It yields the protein CASSIQGGREKLFF.

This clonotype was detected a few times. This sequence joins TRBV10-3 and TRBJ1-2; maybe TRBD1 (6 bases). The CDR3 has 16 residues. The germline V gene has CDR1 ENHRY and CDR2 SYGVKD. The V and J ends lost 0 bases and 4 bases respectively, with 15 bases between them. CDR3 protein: CAISESGAGDGYGYTF. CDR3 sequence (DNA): TGTGCCATCAGTGAGTCCGGGGCAGGGGATGGCTATGGCTACACCTTC.

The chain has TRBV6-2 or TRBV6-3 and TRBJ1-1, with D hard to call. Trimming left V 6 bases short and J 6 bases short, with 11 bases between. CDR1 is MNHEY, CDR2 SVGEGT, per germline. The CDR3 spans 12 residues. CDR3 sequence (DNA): TGTGCCAGCAGGGATCTAGGGCCTGAAGCTTTCTTT. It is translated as CASRDLGPEAFF.

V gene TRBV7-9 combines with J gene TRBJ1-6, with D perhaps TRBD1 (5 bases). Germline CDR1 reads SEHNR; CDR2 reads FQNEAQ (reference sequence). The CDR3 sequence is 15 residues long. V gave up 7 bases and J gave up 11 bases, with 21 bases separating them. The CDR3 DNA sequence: TGTGCCAGCACCTTCGGGAGGGGAGGTAGCGCACCCCTCCACTTT. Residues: CASTFGRGGSAPLHF. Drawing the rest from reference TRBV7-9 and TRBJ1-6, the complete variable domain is DTGVSQNPRHKITKRGQNVTFRCDPISEHNRLYWYRQTLGQGPEFLTYFQNEAQLEKSRLLSDRFSAERPKGSFSTLEIQRTEQGDSAMYLCASTFGRGGSAPLHFGNGTRLTVT.

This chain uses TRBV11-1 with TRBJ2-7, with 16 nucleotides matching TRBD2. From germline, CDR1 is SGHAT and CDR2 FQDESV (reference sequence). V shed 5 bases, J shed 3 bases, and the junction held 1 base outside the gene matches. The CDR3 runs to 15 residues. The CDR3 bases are TGTGCCAGCAGCGGGACTAGCGGGGGGGACTACGAGCAGTACTTC. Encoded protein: CASSGTSGGDYEQYF.

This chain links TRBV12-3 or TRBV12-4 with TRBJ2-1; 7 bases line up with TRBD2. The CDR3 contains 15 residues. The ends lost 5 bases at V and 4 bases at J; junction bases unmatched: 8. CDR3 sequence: CASSPWAGEYNEQFF. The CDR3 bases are TGTGCCAGCAGTCCCTGGGCGGGGGAATACAATGAGCAGTTCTTC.

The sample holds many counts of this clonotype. The CDR3 nucleotides are TGTGCCAGCAGTTCCCCTTGGGCCGGGGAGCTGTTTTTT. Translating gives CASSSPWAGELFF. The rearrangement links TRBV28 to TRBJ2-2; D gene uncertain. Trimming left V 4 bases short and J 6 bases short, with 9 bases between. Germline loops: CDR1 MDHEN, CDR2 SYDVKM. The CDR3 covers 13 residues. The full variable domain, with the rest looked up from reference TRBV28 and TRBJ2-2, is DVKVTQSSRYLVKRTGEKVFLECVQDMDHENMFWYRQDPGLGLRLIYFSYDVKMKEKGDIPEGYSVSREKKERFSLILESASTNQTSMYLCASSSPWAGELFFGEGSRLTVL.

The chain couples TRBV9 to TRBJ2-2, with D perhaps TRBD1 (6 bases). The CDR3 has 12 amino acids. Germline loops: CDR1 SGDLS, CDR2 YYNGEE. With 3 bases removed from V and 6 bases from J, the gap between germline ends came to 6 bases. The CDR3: CASSEGAGELFF. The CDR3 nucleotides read TGTGCCAGCAGCGAGGGGGCCGGGGAGCTGTTTTTT.